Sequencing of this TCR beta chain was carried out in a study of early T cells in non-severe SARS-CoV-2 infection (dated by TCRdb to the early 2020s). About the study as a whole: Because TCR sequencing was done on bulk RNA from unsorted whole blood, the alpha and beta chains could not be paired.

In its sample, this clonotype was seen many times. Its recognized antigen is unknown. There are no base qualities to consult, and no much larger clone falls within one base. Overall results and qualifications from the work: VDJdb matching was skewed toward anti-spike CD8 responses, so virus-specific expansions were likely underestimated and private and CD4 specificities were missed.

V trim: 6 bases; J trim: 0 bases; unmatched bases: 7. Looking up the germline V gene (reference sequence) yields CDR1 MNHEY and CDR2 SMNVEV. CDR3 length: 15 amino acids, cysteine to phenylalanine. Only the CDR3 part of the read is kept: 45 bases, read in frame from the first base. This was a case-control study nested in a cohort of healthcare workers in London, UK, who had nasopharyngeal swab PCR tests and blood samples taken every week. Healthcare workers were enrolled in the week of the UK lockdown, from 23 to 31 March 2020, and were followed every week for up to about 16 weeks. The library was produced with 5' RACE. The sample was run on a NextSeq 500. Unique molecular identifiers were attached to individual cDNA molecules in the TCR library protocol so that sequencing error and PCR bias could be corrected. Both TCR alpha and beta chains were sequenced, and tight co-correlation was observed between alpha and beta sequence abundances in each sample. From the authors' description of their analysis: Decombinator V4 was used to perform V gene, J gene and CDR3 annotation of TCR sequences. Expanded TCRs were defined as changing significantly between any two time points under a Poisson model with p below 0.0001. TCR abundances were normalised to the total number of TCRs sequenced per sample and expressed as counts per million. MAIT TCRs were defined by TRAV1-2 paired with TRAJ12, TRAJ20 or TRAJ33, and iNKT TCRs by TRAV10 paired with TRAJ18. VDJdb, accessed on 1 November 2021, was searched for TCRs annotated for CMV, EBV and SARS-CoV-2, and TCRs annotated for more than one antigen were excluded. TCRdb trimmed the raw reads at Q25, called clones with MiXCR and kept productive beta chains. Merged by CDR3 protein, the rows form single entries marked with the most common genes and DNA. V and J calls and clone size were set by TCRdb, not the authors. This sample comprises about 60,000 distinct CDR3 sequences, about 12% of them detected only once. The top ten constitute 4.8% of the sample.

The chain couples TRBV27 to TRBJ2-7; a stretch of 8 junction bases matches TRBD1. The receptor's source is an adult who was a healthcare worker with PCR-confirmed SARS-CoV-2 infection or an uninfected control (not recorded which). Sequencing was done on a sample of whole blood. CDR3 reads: CASRPGGLSSYEQYF. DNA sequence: TGTGCCAGCAGGCCAGGGGGCCTGAGCTCCTACGAGCAGTACTTC.